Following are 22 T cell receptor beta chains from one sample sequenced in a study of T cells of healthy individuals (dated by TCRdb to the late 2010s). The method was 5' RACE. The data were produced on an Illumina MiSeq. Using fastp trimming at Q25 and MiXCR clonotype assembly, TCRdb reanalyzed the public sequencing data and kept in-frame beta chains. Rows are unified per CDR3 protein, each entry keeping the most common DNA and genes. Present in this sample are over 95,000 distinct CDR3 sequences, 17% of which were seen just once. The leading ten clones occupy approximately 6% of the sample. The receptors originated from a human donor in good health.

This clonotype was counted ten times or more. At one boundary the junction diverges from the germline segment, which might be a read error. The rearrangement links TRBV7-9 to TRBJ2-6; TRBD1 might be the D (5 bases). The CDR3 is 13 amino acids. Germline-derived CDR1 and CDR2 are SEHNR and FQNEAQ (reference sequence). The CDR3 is CATPYSGASVLTF. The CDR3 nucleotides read TGTGCCACCCCCTACTCTGGGGCCAGCGTCCTGACTTTC.

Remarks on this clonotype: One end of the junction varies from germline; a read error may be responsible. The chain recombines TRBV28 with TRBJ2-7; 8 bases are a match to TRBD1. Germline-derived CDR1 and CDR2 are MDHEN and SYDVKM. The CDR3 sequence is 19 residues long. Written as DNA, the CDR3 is TGTGCTAGCAGGCCTCGGACAGGGAAAGTTTACGGGACCTCCTACGAGCAGTACTTC. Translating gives CASRPRTGKVYGTSYEQYF.

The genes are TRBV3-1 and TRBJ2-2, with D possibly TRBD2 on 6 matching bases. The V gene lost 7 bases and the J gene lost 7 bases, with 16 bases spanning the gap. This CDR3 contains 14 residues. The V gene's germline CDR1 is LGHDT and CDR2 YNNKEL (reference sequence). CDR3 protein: CASTQGGIGGELFF. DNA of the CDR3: TGTGCCAGCACCCAGGGCGGGATCGGCGGGGAGCTGTTTTTT.

The CDR3 sequence: CASSLNSGEQYF. CDR3 sequence (DNA): TGTGCCAGCAGCCTAAACAGCGGCGAGCAGTACTTC. The chain is built from TRBV7-2 and TRBJ2-7; D might be TRBD2 (5 bases). V lost 5 bases, J lost 6 bases, and 11 bases lay in between. Germline V CDR1 and CDR2: SGHTA, FQGNSA. The CDR3 covers 12 residues.

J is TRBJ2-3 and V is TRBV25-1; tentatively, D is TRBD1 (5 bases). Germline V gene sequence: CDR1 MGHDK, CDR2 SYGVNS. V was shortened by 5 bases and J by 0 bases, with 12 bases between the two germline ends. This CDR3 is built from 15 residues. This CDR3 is CASSQAGYSTDTQYF. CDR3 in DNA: TGTGCCAGCAGTCAGGCAGGGTACAGCACAGATACGCAGTATTTT.

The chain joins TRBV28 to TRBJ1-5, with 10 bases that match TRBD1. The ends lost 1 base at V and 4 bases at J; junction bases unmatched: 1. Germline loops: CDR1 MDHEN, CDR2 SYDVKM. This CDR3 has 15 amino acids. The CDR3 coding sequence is TGTGCCAGCAGTTTATTGGGACAGGGGAATCAGCCCCAGCATTTT. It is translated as CASSLLGQGNQPQHF.

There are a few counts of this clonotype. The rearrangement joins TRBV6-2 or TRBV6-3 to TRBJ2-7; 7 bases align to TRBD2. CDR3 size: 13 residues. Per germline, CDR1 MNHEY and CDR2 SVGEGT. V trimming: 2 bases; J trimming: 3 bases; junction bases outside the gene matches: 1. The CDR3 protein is CASSYGGSYEQYF. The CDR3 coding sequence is TGTGCCAGCAGTTACGGCGGGAGCTACGAGCAGTACTTC.

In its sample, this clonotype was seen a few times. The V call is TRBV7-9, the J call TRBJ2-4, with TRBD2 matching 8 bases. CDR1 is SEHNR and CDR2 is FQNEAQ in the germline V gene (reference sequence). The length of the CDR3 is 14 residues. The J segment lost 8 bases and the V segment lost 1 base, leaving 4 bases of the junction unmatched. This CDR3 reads CASSLVIGGDIQYF. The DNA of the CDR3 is TGTGCCAGCAGCTTAGTGATCGGGGGGGACATTCAGTACTTC.

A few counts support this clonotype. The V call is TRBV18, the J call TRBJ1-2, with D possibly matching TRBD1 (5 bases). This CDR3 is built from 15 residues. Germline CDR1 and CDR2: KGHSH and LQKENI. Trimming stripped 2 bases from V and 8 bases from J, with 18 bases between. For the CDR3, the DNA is TGTGCCAGCTCACCAATTATAACAGGCGAGGAAGGCTACACCTTC. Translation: CASSPIITGEEGYTF.

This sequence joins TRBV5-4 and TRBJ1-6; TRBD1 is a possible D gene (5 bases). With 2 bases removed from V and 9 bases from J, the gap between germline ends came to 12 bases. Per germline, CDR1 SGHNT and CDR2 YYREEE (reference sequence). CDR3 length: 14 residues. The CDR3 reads CASSFDRGSSPLHF. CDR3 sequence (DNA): TGTGCCAGCAGCTTCGACAGAGGGAGTTCACCCCTCCACTTT.

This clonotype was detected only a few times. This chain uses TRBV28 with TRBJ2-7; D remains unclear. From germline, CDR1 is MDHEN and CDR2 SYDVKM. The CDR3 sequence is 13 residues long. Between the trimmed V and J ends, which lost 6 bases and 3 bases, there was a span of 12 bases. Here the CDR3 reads CASRNGFSYEQYF. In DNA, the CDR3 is TGTGCCAGCAGAAACGGATTTAGCTACGAGCAGTACTTC.

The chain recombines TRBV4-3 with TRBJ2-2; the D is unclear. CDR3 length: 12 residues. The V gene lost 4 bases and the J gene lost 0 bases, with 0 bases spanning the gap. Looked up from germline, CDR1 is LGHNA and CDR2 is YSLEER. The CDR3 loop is CASSPNTGELFF. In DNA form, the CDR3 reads TGCGCCAGCAGCCCGAACACCGGGGAGCTGTTTTTT.

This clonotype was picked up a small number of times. This chain's CDR3 is CASSPRDRTYQETQYF. The CDR3 bases are TGTGCCAGCTCACCCCGGGACAGAACGTACCAAGAGACCCAGTACTTC. The chain joins TRBV18 to TRBJ2-5; TRBD1 aligns across 7 bases. The V gene's germline CDR1 is KGHSH and CDR2 LQKENI. The CDR3 spans 16 residues. After removal of 3 bases from V and 0 bases from J, the junction contained 7 bases not matched to a gene.

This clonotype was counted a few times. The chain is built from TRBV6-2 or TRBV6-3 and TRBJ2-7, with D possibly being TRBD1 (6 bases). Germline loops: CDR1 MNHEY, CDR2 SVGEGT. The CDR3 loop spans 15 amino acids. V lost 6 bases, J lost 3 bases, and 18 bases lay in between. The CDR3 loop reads CASRPLGGSYYEQYF. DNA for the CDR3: TGTGCCAGCAGACCCCTAGGGGGATCGTACTACGAGCAGTACTTC.

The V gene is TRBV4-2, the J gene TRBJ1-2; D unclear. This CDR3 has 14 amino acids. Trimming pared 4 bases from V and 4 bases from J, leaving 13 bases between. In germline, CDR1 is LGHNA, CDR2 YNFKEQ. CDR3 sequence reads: CASSPGEVGYGYTF. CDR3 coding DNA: TGTGCCAGCAGCCCGGGAGAGGTTGGCTATGGCTACACCTTC.

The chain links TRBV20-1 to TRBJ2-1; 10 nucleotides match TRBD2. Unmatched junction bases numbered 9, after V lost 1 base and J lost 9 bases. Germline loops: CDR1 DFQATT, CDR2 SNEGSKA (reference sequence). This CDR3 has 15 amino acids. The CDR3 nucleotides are TGCAGTGCTAGAGTCCTAGCGGGAGATATTCGTGAGCAGTTCTTC. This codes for CSARVLAGDIREQFF.

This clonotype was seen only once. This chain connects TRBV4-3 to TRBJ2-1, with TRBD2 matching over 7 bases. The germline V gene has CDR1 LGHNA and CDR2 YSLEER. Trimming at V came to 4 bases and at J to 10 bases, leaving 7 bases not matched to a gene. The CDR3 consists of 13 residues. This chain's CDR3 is CASSRTPGGEQFF. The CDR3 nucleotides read TGCGCCAGCAGCCGTACCCCCGGGGGGGAGCAGTTCTTC.

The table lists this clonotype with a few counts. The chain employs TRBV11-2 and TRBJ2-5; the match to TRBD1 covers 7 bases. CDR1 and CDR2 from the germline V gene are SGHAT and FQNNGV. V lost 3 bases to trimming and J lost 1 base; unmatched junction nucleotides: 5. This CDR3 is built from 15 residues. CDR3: CASSLRQGRQETQYF. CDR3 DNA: TGTGCCAGCAGCTTGAGACAGGGACGCCAAGAGACCCAGTACTTC.

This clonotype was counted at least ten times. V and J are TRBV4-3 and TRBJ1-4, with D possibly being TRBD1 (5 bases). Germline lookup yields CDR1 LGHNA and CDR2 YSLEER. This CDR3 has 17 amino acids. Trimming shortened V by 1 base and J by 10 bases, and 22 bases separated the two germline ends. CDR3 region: CASSQVRDGQSMGKLFF. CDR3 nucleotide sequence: TGCGCCAGCAGCCAAGTCAGGGACGGCCAGTCAATGGGAAAACTGTTTTTT.

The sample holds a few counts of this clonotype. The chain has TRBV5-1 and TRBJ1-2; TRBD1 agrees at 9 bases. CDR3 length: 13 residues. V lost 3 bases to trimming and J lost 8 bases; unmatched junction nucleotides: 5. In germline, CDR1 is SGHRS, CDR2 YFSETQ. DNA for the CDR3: TGCGCCAGCAGCTACGGACAGGGGTACGGCTACACCTTC. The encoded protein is CASSYGQGYGYTF. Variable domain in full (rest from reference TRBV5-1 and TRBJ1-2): KAGVTQTPRYLIKTRGQQVTLSCSPISGHRSVSWYQQTPGQGLQFLFEYFSETQRNKGNFPGRFSGRQFSNSRSEMNVSTLELGDSALYLCASSYGQGYGYTFGSGTRLTVV.

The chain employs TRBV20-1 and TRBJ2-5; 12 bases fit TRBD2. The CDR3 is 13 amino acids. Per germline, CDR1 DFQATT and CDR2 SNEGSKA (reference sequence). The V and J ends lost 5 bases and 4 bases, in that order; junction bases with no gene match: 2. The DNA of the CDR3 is TGCAGTGCTTCACTAGCGGGAGGAGAGACCCAGTACTTC. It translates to CSASLAGGETQYF.

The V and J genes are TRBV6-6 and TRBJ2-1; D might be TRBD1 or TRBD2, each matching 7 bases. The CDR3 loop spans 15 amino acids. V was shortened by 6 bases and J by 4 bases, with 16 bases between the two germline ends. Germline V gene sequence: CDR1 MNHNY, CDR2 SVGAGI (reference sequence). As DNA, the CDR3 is TGTGCCAGCAGACCCAGCAGGGGGGGTTACAATGAGCAGTTCTTC. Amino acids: CASRPSRGGYNEQFF.